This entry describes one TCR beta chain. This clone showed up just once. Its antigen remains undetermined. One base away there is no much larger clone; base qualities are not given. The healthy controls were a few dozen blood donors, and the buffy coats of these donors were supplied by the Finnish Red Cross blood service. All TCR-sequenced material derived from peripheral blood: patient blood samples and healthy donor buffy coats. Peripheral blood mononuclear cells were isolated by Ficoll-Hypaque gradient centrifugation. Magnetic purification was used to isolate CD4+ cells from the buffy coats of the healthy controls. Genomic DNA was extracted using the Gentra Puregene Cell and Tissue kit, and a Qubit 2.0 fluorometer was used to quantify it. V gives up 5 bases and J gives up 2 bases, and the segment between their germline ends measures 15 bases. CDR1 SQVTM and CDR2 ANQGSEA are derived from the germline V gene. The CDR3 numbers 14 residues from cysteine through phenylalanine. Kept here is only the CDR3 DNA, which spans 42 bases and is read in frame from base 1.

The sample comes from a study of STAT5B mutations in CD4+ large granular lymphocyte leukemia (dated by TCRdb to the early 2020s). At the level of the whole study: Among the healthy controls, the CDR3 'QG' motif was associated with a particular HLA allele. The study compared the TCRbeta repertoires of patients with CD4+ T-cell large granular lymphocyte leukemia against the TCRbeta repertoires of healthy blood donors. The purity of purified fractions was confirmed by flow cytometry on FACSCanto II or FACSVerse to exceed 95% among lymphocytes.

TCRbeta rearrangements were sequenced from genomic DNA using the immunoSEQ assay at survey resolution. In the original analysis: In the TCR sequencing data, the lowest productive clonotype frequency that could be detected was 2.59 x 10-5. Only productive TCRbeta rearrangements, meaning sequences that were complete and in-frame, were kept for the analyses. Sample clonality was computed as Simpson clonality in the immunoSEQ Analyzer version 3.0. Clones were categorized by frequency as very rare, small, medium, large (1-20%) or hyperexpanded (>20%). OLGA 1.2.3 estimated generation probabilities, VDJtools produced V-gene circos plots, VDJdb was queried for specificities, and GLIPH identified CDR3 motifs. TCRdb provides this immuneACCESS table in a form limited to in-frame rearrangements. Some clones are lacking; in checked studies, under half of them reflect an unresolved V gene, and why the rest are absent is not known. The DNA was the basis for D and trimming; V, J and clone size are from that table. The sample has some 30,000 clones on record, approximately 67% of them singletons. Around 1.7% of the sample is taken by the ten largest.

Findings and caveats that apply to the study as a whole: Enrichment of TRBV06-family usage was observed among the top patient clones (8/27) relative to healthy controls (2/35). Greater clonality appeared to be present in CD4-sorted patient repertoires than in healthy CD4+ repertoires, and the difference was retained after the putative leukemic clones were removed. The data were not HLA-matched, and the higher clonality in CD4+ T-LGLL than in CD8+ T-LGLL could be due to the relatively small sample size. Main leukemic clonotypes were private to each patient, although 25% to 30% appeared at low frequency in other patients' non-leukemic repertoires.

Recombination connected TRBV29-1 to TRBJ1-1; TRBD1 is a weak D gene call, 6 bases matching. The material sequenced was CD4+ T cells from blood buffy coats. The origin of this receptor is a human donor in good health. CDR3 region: CSVIWGGGNTEAFF. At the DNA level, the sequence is TGCAGCGTTATATGGGGGGGCGGAAACACTGAAGCTTTCTTT.